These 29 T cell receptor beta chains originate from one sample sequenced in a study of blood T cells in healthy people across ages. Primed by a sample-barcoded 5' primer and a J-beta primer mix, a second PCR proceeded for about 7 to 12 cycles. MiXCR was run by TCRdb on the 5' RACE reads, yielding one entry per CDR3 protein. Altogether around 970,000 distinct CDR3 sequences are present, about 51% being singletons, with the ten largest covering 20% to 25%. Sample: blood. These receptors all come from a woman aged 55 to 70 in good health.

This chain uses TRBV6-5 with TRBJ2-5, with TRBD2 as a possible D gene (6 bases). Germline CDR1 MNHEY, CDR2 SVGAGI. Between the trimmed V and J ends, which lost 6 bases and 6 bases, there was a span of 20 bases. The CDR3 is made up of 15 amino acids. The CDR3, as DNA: TGTGCCAGCAGGCCAACGGAGGGCCCCTTTCAGACCCAGTACTTC. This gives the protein CASRPTEGPFQTQYF.

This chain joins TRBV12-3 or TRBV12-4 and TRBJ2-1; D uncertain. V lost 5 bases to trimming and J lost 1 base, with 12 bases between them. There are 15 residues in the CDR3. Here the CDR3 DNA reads TGTGCCAGCAGTATCGGGTGGGGTTCCTACAATGAGCAGTTCTTC. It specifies CASSIGWGSYNEQFF.

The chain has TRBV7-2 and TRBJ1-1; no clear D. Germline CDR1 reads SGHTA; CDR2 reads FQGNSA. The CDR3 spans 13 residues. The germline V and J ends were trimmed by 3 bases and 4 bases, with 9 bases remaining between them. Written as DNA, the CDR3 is TGTGCCAGCAGCTTTTGGTTCGGCACTGAAGCTTTCTTT. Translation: CASSFWFGTEAFF.

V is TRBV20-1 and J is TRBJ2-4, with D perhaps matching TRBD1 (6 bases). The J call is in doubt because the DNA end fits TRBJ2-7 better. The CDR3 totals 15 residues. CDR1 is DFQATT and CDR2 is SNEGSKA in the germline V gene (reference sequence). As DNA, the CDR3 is TGCAGTGCCGACAGAATACCGGGACAATTGTACGAGCAGTACTTC. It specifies CSADRIPGQLYEQYF.

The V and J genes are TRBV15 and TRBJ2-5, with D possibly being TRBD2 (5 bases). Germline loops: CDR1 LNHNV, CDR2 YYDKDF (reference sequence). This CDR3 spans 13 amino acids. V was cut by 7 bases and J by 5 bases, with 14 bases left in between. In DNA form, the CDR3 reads TGTGCCACCACTAAAGTAGGGAGTGAGACCCAGTACTTC. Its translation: CATTKVGSETQYF.

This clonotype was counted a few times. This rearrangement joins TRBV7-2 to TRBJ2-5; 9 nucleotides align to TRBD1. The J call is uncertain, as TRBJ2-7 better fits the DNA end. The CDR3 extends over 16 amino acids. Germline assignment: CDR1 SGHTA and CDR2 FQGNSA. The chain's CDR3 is CASSLREGQGNYEQYF. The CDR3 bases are TGTGCCAGCAGCTTAAGGGAGGGACAGGGTAACTACGAGCAGTACTTC.

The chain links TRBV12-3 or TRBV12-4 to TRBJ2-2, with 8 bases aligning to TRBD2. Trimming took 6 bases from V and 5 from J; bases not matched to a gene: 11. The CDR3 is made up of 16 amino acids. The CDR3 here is CASRRTGGLATGELFF. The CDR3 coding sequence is TGTGCCAGCAGACGAACGGGAGGGTTAGCGACCGGGGAGCTGTTTTTT.

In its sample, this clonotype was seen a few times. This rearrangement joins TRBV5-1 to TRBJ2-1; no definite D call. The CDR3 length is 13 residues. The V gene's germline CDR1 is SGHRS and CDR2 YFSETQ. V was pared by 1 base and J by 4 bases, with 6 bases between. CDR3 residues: CASSLRMYNEQFF. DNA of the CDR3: TGCGCCAGCAGCTTGAGAATGTACAATGAGCAGTTCTTC.

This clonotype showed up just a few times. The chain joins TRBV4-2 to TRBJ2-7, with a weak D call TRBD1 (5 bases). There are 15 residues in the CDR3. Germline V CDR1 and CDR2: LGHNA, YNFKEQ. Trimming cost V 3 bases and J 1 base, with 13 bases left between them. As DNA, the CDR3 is TGTGCCAGCAGCCAGCGGACACCTCGATCCTACGAGCAGTACTTC. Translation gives CASSQRTPRSYEQYF.

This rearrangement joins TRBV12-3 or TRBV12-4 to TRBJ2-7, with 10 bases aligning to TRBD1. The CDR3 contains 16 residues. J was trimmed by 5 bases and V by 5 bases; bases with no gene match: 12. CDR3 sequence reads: CASSPSRQGASDEQYF. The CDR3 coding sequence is TGTGCCAGCAGTCCCTCAAGACAGGGGGCATCTGACGAGCAGTACTTC.

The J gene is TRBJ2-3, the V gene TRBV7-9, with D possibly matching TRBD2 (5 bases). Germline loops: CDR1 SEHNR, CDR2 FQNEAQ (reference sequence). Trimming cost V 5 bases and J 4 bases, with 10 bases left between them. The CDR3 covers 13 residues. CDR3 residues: CASSLRAADTQYF. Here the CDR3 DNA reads TGTGCCAGCAGCCTGAGGGCAGCAGATACGCAGTATTTT. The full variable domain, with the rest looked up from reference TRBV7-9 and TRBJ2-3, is DTGVSQNPRHKITKRGQNVTFRCDPISEHNRLYWYRQTLGQGPEFLTYFQNEAQLEKSRLLSDRFSAERPKGSFSTLEIQRTEQGDSAMYLCASSLRAADTQYFGPGTRLTVL.

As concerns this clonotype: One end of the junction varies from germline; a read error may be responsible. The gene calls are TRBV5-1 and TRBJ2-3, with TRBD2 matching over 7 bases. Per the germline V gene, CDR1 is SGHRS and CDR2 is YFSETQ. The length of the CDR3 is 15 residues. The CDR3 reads CASTLAGLYTDTQYF. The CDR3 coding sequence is TGCGCCAGCACCTTGGCGGGACTATACACAGATACGCAGTATTTT.

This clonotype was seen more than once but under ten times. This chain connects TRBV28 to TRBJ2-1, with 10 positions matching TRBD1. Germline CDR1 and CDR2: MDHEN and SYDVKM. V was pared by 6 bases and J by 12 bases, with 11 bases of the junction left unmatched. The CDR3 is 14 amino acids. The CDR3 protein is CASREGTGVARQFF. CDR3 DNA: TGTGCCAGCAGGGAAGGGACAGGGGTGGCCAGGCAGTTCTTC.

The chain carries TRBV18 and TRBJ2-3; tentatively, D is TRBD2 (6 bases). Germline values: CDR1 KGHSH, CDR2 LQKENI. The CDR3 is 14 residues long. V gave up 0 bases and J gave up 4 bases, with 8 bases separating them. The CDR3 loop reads CASSPPAGSDTQYF. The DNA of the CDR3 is TGTGCCAGCTCACCACCGGCGGGATCAGATACGCAGTATTTT.

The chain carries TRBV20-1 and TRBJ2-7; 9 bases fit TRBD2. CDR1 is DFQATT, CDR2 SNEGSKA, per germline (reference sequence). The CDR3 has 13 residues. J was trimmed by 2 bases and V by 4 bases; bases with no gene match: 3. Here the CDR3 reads CSATGLATYEQYF. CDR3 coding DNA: TGCAGTGCTACGGGACTAGCCACCTACGAGCAGTACTTC.

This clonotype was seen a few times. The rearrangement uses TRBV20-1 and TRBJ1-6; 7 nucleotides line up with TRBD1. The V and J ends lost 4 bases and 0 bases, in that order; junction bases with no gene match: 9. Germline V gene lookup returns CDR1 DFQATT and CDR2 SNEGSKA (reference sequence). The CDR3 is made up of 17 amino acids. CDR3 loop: CSAILTGESSYNSPLHF. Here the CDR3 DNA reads TGCAGTGCTATCTTAACAGGGGAATCCTCCTATAATTCACCCCTCCACTTT.

This chain's CDR3 is CASSLEGLAGSSGYEQYF. CDR3 bases: TGCGCCAGCAGCTTGGAAGGGCTAGCGGGATCTTCAGGCTACGAGCAGTACTTC. The rearrangement joins TRBV5-1 to TRBJ2-7; 9 positions agree with TRBD2. This CDR3 is 18 amino acids long. In germline, CDR1 is SGHRS, CDR2 YFSETQ. Germline trimming cut 0 bases from V and 3 bases from J; bases unmatched to any gene: 13.

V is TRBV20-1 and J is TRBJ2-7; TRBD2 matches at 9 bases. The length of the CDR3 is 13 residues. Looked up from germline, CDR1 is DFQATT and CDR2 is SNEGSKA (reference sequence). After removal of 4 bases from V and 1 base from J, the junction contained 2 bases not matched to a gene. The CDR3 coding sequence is TGCAGTGCTACTAGCGGGACGTCCTACGAGCAGTACTTC. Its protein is CSATSGTSYEQYF.

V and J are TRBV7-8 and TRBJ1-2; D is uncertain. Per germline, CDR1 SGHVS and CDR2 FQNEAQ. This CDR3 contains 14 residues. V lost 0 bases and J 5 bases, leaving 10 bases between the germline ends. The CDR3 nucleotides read TGTGCCAGCAGCTTAGCAGGAATTCGTTATGGCTACACCTTC. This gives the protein CASSLAGIRYGYTF.

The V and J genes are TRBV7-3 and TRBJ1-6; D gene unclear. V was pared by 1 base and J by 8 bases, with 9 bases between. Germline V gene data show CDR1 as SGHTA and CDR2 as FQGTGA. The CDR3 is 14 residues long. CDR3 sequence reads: CASSLSGEYSPLHF. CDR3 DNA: TGTGCCAGCAGCTTAAGTGGCGAGTATTCACCCCTCCACTTT.

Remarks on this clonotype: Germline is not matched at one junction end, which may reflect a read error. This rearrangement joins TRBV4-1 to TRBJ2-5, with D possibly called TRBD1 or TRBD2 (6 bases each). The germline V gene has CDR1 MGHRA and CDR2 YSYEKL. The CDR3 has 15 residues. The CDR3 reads CTSSQGGGLGETQYF. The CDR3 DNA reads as TGCACCAGCAGCCAAGGTGGGGGGCTAGGGGAGACCCAGTACTTC.

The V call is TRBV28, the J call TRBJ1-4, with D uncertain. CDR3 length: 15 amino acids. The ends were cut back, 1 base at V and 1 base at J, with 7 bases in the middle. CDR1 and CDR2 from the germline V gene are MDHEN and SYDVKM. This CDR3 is CASSLLGLTNEKLFF. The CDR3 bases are TGTGCCAGCAGTTTATTAGGACTAACTAATGAAAAACTGTTTTTT.

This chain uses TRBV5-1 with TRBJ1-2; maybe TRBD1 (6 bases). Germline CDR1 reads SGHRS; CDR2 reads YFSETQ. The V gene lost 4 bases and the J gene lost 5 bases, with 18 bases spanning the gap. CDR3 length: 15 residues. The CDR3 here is CASSPDGGQGYGYTF. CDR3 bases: TGCGCCAGCAGCCCCGATGGGGGGCAGGGTTATGGCTACACCTTC. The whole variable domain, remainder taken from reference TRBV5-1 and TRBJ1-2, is KAGVTQTPRYLIKTRGQQVTLSCSPISGHRSVSWYQQTPGQGLQFLFEYFSETQRNKGNFPGRFSGRQFSNSRSEMNVSTLELGDSALYLCASSPDGGQGYGYTFGSGTRLTVV.

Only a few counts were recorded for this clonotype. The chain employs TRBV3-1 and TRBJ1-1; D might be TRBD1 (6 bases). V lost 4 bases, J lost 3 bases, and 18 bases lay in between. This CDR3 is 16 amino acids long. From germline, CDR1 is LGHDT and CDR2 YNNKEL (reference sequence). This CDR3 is CASSPSRGHGDTEAFF. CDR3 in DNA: TGTGCCAGCAGCCCTAGTCGGGGGCACGGGGACACTGAAGCTTTCTTT.

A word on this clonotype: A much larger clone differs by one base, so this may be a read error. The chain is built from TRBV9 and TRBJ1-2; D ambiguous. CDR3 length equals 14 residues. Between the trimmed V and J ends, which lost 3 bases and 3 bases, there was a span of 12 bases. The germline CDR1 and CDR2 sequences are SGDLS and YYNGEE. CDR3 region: CASSERQMDYGYTF. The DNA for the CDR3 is TGTGCCAGCAGCGAGAGGCAGATGGACTATGGCTACACCTTC. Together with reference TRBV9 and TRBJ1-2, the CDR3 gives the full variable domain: DSGVTQTPKHLITATGQRVTLRCSPRSGDLSVYWYQQSLDQGLQFLIQYYNGEERAKGNILERFSAQQFPDLHSELNLSSLELGDSALYFCASSERQMDYGYTFGSGTRLTVV.

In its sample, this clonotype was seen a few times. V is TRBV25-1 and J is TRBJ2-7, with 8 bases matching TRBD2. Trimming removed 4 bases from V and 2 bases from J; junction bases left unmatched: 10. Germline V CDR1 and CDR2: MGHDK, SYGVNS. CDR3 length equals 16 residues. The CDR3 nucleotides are TGTGCCAGCAGTGCATCCCCAGGCGGGGGGCCCTACGAGCAGTACTTC. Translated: CASSASPGGGPYEQYF.

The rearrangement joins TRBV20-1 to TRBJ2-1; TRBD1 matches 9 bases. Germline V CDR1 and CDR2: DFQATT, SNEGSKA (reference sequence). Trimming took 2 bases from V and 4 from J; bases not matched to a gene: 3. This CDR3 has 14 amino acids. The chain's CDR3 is CSARQTGGYNEQFF. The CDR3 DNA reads TGCAGTGCTAGACAGACAGGGGGGTACAATGAGCAGTTCTTC.

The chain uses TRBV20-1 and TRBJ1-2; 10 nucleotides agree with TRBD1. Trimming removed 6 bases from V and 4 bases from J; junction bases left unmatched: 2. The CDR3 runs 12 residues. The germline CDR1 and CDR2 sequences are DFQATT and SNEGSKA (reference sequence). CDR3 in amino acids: CSADRGPYGYTF. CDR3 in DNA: TGCAGTGCCGACAGGGGGCCCTATGGCTACACCTTC.

The CDR3 bases are TGTGCCAGCAGCCAACCGACTAGCGGGCGCACAGATACGCAGTATTTT. As protein: CASSQPTSGRTDTQYF. The V and J genes are TRBV3-1 and TRBJ2-3; 10 positions match TRBD2. The CDR3 runs to 16 residues. V dropped 2 bases and J dropped 1; count of bases not matched to a gene: 3. Germline CDR1 and CDR2: LGHDT and YNNKEL (reference sequence).